The 6 T cell receptor beta chains below come from one sample, sequenced in a study of CD8+CD57+ T cells in acquired aplastic anemia. Before being chosen for sequencing, patients had shown CD8+CD57+ cell expansion by flow cytometry. Genomic DNA provided the template from which TCR beta VDJ and CDR3 profiles were obtained. TCRdb reanalysed the reads using MiXCR and keeps one entry per CDR3 protein. The data hold roughly 190,000 distinct CDR3 sequences, with 40% to 50% observed a single time. The sample comprised sorted CD4+, CD8+, or CD8+CD57+ T cells (not recorded which) from PBMCs. These receptors were obtained from a human donor with aplastic anemia.

The CDR3 loop reads CSAPGTGKETQYF. CDR3 DNA: TGCAGTGCACCCGGGACTGGGAAAGAGACCCAGTACTTC. The chain joins TRBV20-1 to TRBJ2-5; the D gene is possibly TRBD2 (6 bases). The CDR3 runs to 13 residues. Germline V gene sequence: CDR1 DFQATT, CDR2 SNEGSKA (reference sequence). The V end was cut by 6 bases, the J end by 3 bases, with 14 bases between.

The chain has TRBV14 and TRBJ1-1; D gene uncertain. Trimming took off 1 base at V and 0 bases at J, with 15 bases between the two ends. The germline CDR1 and CDR2 sequences are SGHDN and FVKESK. The CDR3 covers 17 residues. The CDR3 loop is CASSQAEVGYMNTEAFF. In DNA, the CDR3 is TGTGCCAGCAGCCAAGCTGAAGTGGGGTACATGAACACTGAAGCTTTCTTT.

This clonotype was seen only a few times. The gene calls are TRBV11-2 and TRBJ2-3; TRBD2 might be the D (6 bases). The CDR3 has 18 amino acids. Germline-derived CDR1 and CDR2 are SGHAT and FQNNGV. The V and J ends lost 1 base and 1 base respectively, with 18 bases between them. The CDR3 spells CASSLGALTGEGTDTQYF. CDR3 nucleotides: TGTGCCAGCAGCTTAGGGGCCCTGACGGGAGAGGGCACAGATACGCAGTATTTT.

This clonotype was seen only once. The genes are TRBV5-5 and TRBJ2-5; TRBD2 matches at 13 bases. Germline lookup yields CDR1 SGHKS and CDR2 YYEKEE (reference sequence). The CDR3 spans 17 residues. V dropped 0 bases and J dropped 1; count of bases not matched to a gene: 3. The CDR3 nucleotides are TGTGCCAGCAGCTTGGCGGGGACTAGCGGGGCCCAAGAGACCCAGTACTTC. The encoded protein is CASSLAGTSGAQETQYF.

V and J are TRBV5-1 and TRBJ2-5; 9 bases line up with TRBD2. The CDR3 runs 15 residues. With V trimmed by 0 bases and J by 5 bases, 5 bases remained unmatched. Looked up from germline, CDR1 is SGHRS and CDR2 is YFSETQ. CDR3 sequence reads: CASSLVGGGAETQYF. The CDR3 nucleotides read TGCGCCAGCAGCTTGGTCGGCGGGGGGGCGGAGACCCAGTACTTC.

The chain links TRBV29-1 to TRBJ2-4; D is unresolved. Looked up from germline, CDR1 is SQVTM and CDR2 is ANQGSEA. This CDR3 region has 13 residues. Trimming took 3 bases from V and 0 from J, leaving 6 bases between them. The CDR3 loop reads CSVEGLAKNIQYF. The CDR3 DNA follows: TGCAGCGTTGAGGGTCTAGCCAAAAACATTCAGTACTTC.